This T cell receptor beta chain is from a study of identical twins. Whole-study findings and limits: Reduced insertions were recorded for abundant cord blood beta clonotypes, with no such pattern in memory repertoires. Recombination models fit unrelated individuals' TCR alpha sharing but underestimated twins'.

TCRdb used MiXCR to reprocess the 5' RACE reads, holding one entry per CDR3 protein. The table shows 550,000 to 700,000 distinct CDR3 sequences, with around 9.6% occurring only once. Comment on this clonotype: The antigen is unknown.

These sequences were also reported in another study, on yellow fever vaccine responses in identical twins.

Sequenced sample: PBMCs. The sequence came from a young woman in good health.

The CDR3 spells CASSLATSGRAISDEQFF. In nucleotides, the CDR3 is TGCGCCAGCAGCTTGGCGACTAGCGGGAGGGCCATCAGCGATGAGCAGTTCTTC. The gene calls are TRBV5-1 and TRBJ2-1; 14 bases agree with TRBD2. This CDR3 has 18 residues. The V gene's germline CDR1 is SGHRS and CDR2 YFSETQ. V lost 0 bases and J lost 8; bases outside the gene matches: 10.